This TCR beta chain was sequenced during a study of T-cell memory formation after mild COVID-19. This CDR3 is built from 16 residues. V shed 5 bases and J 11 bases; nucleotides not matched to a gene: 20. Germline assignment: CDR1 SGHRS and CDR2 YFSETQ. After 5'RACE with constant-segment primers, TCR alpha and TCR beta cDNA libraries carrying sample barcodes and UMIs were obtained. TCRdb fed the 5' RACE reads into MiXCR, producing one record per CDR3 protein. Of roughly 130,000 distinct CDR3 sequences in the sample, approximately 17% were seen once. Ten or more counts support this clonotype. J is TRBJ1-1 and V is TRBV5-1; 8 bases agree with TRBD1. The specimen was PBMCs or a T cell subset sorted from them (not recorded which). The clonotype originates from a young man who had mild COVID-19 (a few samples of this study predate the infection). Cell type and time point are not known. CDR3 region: CASRASIGQGHFPAFF. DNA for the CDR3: TGCGCCAGCAGGGCTAGCATCGGACAGGGCCACTTTCCGGCTTTCTTT. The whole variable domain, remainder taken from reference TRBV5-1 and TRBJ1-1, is KAGVTQTPRYLIKTRGQQVTLSCSPISGHRSVSWYQQTPGQGLQFLFEYFSETQRNKGNFPGRFSGRQFSNSRSEMNVSTLELGDSALYLCASRASIGQGHFPAFFGQGTRLTVV.